The 9 T cell receptor beta chains below were found in one sample sequenced in a study of OX40 agonist ivuxolimab in advanced cancers. Assay: immunoSEQ multiplex PCR; the TCRdb copy retains only in-frame clones and omits some. Of around 37,000 clones in the sample, roughly 76% were seen once. The sequenced sample was CD4+ or CD8+ T cells sorted from blood, obtained in a trial of the OX40 agonist ivuxolimab. These receptors were taken from an adult with an advanced solid tumor such as melanoma, head and neck, liver or kidney cancer.

The chain is built from TRBV27 and TRBJ2-7; D remains ambiguous. The V end was cut by 6 bases, the J end by 3 bases, with 15 bases between. The CDR3 is 14 amino acids. Germline CDR1 reads MNHEY; CDR2 reads SMNVEV (reference sequence). The CDR3 is CASSRSRLNYEQYF. As DNA, the CDR3 is TGTGCCAGCAGCCGAAGTCGGCTGAACTACGAGCAGTACTTC.

The chain uses TRBV29-1 and TRBJ2-5, with 8 nucleotides matching TRBD1. Per the germline V gene, CDR1 is SQVTM and CDR2 is ANQGSEA. This CDR3 contains 13 residues. The V segment lost 7 bases and the J segment 5 bases; nucleotides outside the gene matches: 9. The CDR3: CSGAPGGGETQYF. DNA for the CDR3: TGCAGCGGGGCCCCAGGGGGCGGTGAGACCCAGTACTTC.

The V gene is TRBV5-6, the J gene TRBJ2-1; D not certain. Trimming cost V 5 bases and J 7 bases, with 13 bases left between them. This CDR3 region has 13 residues. Germline-derived CDR1 and CDR2 are SGHDT and YYEEEE. CDR3 nucleotides: TGTGCCAGCAGACGCGAACGGAGAAATGAGCAGTTCTTC. This encodes CASRRERRNEQFF.

This clone has a handful of counts. The rearrangement links TRBV2 to TRBJ2-4; D may match TRBD1 or TRBD2 (5 bases each). CDR3 length: 15 amino acids. CDR1 SNHLY and CDR2 FYNNEI come from the germline V gene. The V and J ends lost 4 bases and 2 bases respectively, with 12 bases between them. This CDR3 reads CASSVQGPTKNIQYF. Written as DNA, the CDR3 is TGTGCCAGCAGTGTGCAGGGACCCACCAAAAACATTCAGTACTTC.

The chain recombines TRBV11-3 with TRBJ2-1; 8 bases map to TRBD2. The V segment lost 0 bases and the J segment 7 bases; nucleotides outside the gene matches: 2. The CDR3 consists of 14 residues. CDR1 and CDR2 (germline): SGHNT, YENEEA. The CDR3 loop reads CASSLDGRENEQFF. The CDR3 DNA follows: TGTGCCAGCAGCTTAGACGGGAGGGAAAATGAGCAGTTCTTC.

V usage is TRBV5-6 and J usage is TRBJ1-2; a possible D gene is TRBD1 (5 bases). The V and J ends lost 1 base and 4 bases respectively, with 14 bases between them. Germline CDR1 is SGHDT and CDR2 is YYEEEE. CDR3 size: 15 residues. CDR3 loop: CASSLLTGAAYGYTF. Here the CDR3 DNA reads TGTGCCAGCAGCTTGCTCACCGGGGCCGCCTATGGCTACACCTTC.

This clone was recorded only once. The chain has TRBV7-2 and TRBJ2-5; a weak D match, TRBD2 (6 bases). V was clipped by 4 bases and J by 2 bases, with 14 bases between them. CDR3 length: 15 residues. Germline V gene lookup returns CDR1 SGHTA and CDR2 FQGNSA. The CDR3 reads CASSSTGTSQETQYF. In DNA, the CDR3 is TGTGCCAGCAGCTCAACCGGGACTTCTCAAGAGACCCAGTACTTC.

The chain carries TRBV6-5 and TRBJ1-1; 7 bases match TRBD1. The trim removed 6 bases at V and 9 bases at J, leaving 13 bases unmatched. There are 14 residues in the CDR3. Looked up from germline, CDR1 is MNHEY and CDR2 is SVGAGI. The CDR3 nucleotides are TGTGCCAGCAGCCTCAAGACAGGGCCTTTAAAAGCTTTCTTT. Translating gives CASSLKTGPLKAFF.

The rearrangement uses TRBV7-3 and TRBJ2-3, with a tentative D call TRBD2 (6 bases). The CDR3 extends over 16 amino acids. Looked up from germline, CDR1 is SGHTA and CDR2 is FQGTGA. Trimming left V 0 bases short and J 4 bases short, with 14 bases between. This chain's CDR3 is CASSLTGSGGADTQYF. Written as DNA, the CDR3 is TGTGCCAGCAGCTTAACGGGATCAGGAGGGGCAGATACGCAGTATTTT.